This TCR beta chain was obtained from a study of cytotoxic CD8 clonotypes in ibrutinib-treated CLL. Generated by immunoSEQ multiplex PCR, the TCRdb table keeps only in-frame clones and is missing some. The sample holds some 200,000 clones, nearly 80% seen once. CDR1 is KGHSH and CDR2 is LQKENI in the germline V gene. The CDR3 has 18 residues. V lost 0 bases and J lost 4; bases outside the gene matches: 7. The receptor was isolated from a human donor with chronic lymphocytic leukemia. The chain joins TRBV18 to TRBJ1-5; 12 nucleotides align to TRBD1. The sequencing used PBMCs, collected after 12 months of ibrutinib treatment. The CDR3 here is CASSPPGPGQGANQPQHF. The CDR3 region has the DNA TGTGCCAGCTCACCACCGGGGCCGGGACAGGGGGCGAATCAGCCCCAGCATTTT. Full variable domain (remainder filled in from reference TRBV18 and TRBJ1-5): NAGVMQNPRHLVRRRGQEARLRCSPMKGHSHVYWYRQLPEEGLKFMVYLQKENIIDESGMPKERFSAEFPKEGPSILRIQQVVRGDSAAYFCASSPPGPGQGANQPQHFGDGTRLSIL.